A single sample gave rise to the 21 T cell receptor beta chains below, sequenced in a study of cytomegalovirus exposure and HLA in healthy donors. Sequenced by immunoSEQ multiplex PCR; TCRdb stores in-frame clones only, minus some. There are roughly 140,000 clones in the sample; around nine tenths occur only once, and 2.5% to 4% lies in the top ten. Sequencing was done on a sample of PBMCs. These receptors came from a woman under 30 in good health and CMV-seropositive.

The rearrangement uses TRBV7-7 and TRBJ2-7; 8 bases fit TRBD2. V lost 5 bases and J lost 6; bases outside the gene matches: 6. The CDR3 is made up of 13 amino acids. Germline CDR1 is SSHAT and CDR2 is FNYEAQ (reference sequence). CDR3 sequence reads: CASSLGGGSEQYF. CDR3 coding DNA: TGTGCCAGCAGCCTCGGGGGGGGTTCCGAGCAGTACTTC.

This clone has only one observation. The rearrangement links TRBV9 to TRBJ1-3, with D perhaps matching TRBD1 (5 bases). Germline CDR1 SGDLS, CDR2 YYNGEE. CDR3 length: 13 amino acids. V lost 0 bases to trimming and J lost 4 bases, with 5 bases between them. CDR3 nucleotides: TGTGCCAGCAGCGTAGGGACAGGAAACACCATATATTTT. It specifies CASSVGTGNTIYF.

This chain links TRBV7-2 with TRBJ2-5, with D maybe TRBD1 (6 bases). Germline CDR1 is SGHTA and CDR2 is FQGNSA. The CDR3 covers 16 residues. Trimming removed 1 base from V and 4 bases from J, with 16 bases in between. Here the CDR3 reads CASSLVPGAGGETQYF. Here the CDR3 DNA reads TGTGCCAGCAGCTTAGTTCCAGGGGCGGGTGGAGAGACCCAGTACTTC.

This rearrangement joins TRBV5-1 to TRBJ2-7; D may be TRBD1 (6 bases). The CDR3 is 13 residues long. The germline CDR1 and CDR2 sequences are SGHRS and YFSETQ. Trimming took off 2 bases at V and 2 bases at J, with 8 bases between the two ends. CDR3 amino acids: CASSFGQTYEQYF. CDR3 nucleotides: TGCGCCAGCAGCTTCGGACAGACCTACGAGCAGTACTTC.

CDR3 coding DNA: TGTGCCAGCAGCGTAGGAAGGGGGCAAACTGAAGCTTTCTTT. It yields the protein CASSVGRGQTEAFF. The chain couples TRBV9 to TRBJ1-1; 7 nucleotides match TRBD1. Trimming took 0 bases from V and 5 from J; bases not matched to a gene: 4. Germline V lookup: CDR1 SGDLS, CDR2 YYNGEE. The CDR3 has 14 residues.

The chain carries TRBV7-2 and TRBJ2-7; no clear D. The CDR3 has 12 residues. CDR1 and CDR2 from the germline V gene are SGHTA and FQGNSA. The ends were cut back, 4 bases at V and 0 bases at J, with 4 bases in the middle. The DNA for the CDR3 is TGTGCCAGCAGCTCTCGCTCCTACGAGCAGTACTTC. It codes for CASSSRSYEQYF.

The chain uses TRBV9 and TRBJ2-1; 14 bases agree with TRBD2. CDR1 is SGDLS and CDR2 is YYNGEE in the germline V gene. The CDR3 loop spans 17 amino acids. The V and J ends lost 4 bases and 7 bases, in that order; junction bases with no gene match: 10. The CDR3: CASSKLPGTSGSNEQFF. CDR3 bases: TGTGCCAGCAGCAAGCTACCTGGGACTAGCGGGAGTAATGAGCAGTTCTTC. The full variable domain, with the rest looked up from reference TRBV9 and TRBJ2-1, is DSGVTQTPKHLITATGQRVTLRCSPRSGDLSVYWYQQSLDQGLQFLIQYYNGEERAKGNILERFSAQQFPDLHSELNLSSLELGDSALYFCASSKLPGTSGSNEQFFGPGTRLTVL.

The V gene is TRBV30, the J gene TRBJ2-7; D possibly corresponds to TRBD2 (6 bases). Trimming cost V 5 bases and J 4 bases, with 18 bases left between them. This CDR3 has 14 amino acids. Germline V gene data show CDR1 as GTSNPN and CDR2 as SVGIG (reference sequence). The CDR3 DNA reads TGTGCCTGGGTCAAAGCGGGCCTCCTATACGAGCAGTACTTC. Protein sequence: CAWVKAGLLYEQYF.

The DNA of the CDR3 is TGTGCCAGCAGTGAAGTGAGGGGGCCAGGACAGCCCCAGCATTTT. Residues: CASSEVRGPGQPQHF. The gene calls are TRBV6-1 and TRBJ1-5; TRBD1 agrees at 7 bases. There are 15 residues in the CDR3. Losses at the gene ends were 1 base for V and 7 bases for J; bases not matched to a gene: 7. CDR1 is MNHNS and CDR2 is SASEGT in the germline V gene.

The CDR3 spells CASTERSIGVAGYTF. The DNA for the CDR3 is TGTGCCAGCACCGAAAGGTCTATCGGGGTCGCGGGCTACACCTTC. This chain uses TRBV28 with TRBJ1-2; D is unclear. V lost 7 bases and J 8 bases, leaving 23 bases between the germline ends. CDR3 length: 15 residues. Germline V gives CDR1 MDHEN, CDR2 SYDVKM.

This clone occurred a few times. The chain is built from TRBV2 and TRBJ2-7; 7 bases are a match to TRBD2. The CDR3 has 14 amino acids. Trimming took 6 bases from V and 3 from J; bases not matched to a gene: 8. The germline V gene encodes CDR1 SNHLY and CDR2 FYNNEI. CDR3: CASSSASGFYEQYF. DNA for the CDR3: TGTGCCAGCAGCTCCGCTAGCGGTTTCTACGAGCAGTACTTC.

V usage is TRBV5-1 and J usage is TRBJ2-7, with TRBD1 identical over 10 bases. Germline values: CDR1 SGHRS, CDR2 YFSETQ. This CDR3 spans 15 amino acids. After removal of 0 bases from V and 5 bases from J, the junction contained 5 bases not matched to a gene. The CDR3 coding sequence is TGCGCCAGCAGCTTGGCCCGGGACAGGGGCAACGAGCAGTACTTC. Protein: CASSLARDRGNEQYF.

The chain links TRBV7-9 to TRBJ2-3; D perhaps matches TRBD2 (5 bases). CDR1 is SEHNR and CDR2 is FQNEAQ in the germline V gene (reference sequence). This CDR3 comprises 16 residues. Trimming removed 7 bases at V and 0 bases at J, with 17 bases between. This CDR3 is CASNLGGQFSTDTQYF. CDR3 DNA sequence: TGTGCCAGCAACCTAGGCGGGCAGTTTAGCACAGATACGCAGTATTTT.

The genes are TRBV5-1 and TRBJ2-1; D unclear. The ends were cut back, 4 bases at V and 8 bases at J, with 13 bases in the middle. This CDR3 comprises 13 residues. Germline loops: CDR1 SGHRS, CDR2 YFSETQ. CDR3 sequence reads: CASSRPNEDEQFF. Here the CDR3 DNA reads TGCGCCAGCAGCAGGCCTAATGAGGATGAGCAGTTCTTC.

This CDR3 is CASSLPDGHYEQYF. CDR3 nucleotide sequence: TGTGCCAGCAGCTTGCCGGACGGACACTACGAGCAGTACTTC. V gene TRBV5-6 combines with J gene TRBJ2-7, with D possibly being TRBD1 (5 bases). The CDR3 totals 14 residues. Per the germline V gene, CDR1 is SGHDT and CDR2 is YYEEEE. V was shortened by 1 base and J by 3 bases, with 11 bases between the two germline ends.

The genes are TRBV6-5 and TRBJ2-7; 7 positions match TRBD1. V was clipped by 6 bases and J by 3 bases; unmatched bases: 8. Germline loops: CDR1 MNHEY, CDR2 SVGAGI. This CDR3 contains 14 residues. The CDR3 nucleotides are TGTGCCAGCAGCGAGGCGACAGGGAGCTACGAGCAGTACTTC. Translating gives CASSEATGSYEQYF.

The chain is built from TRBV5-1 and TRBJ2-7, with 10 bases identical to TRBD1. CDR1 and CDR2 from the germline V gene are SGHRS and YFSETQ. The V gene end was trimmed by 4 bases and the J gene end by 7 bases; junction bases not matched to a gene: 8. The CDR3 extends over 14 amino acids. DNA for the CDR3: TGCGCCAGCAGCCGATCGGACAGGGGGAATGAGCAGTACTTC. It yields the protein CASSRSDRGNEQYF.

The V gene is TRBV5-1, the J gene TRBJ2-3, with D perhaps matching TRBD2 (7 bases). The germline V and J ends were trimmed by 4 bases and 5 bases, with 14 bases remaining between them. Germline lookup yields CDR1 SGHRS and CDR2 YFSETQ. The CDR3 consists of 14 residues. The CDR3, as DNA: TGCGCCAGCAGCCCCCTCGGGGGGCAAGATACGCAGTATTTT. Translated: CASSPLGGQDTQYF.

A few counts support this clone. J is TRBJ2-5 and V is TRBV6-6; D is possibly TRBD2 (5 bases). This CDR3 comprises 13 residues. Germline lookup yields CDR1 MNHNY and CDR2 SVGAGI (reference sequence). V was pared by 0 bases and J by 4 bases, with 6 bases between. CDR3: CASSYSGVETQYF. The CDR3, as DNA: TGTGCCAGCAGTTACTCCGGGGTAGAGACCCAGTACTTC.

This chain joins TRBV2 and TRBJ2-1, with D hard to call. Germline V gene lookup returns CDR1 SNHLY and CDR2 FYNNEI. Between the trimmed V and J ends, which lost 0 bases and 7 bases, there was a span of 7 bases. This CDR3 region has 13 residues. CDR3 sequence reads: CASSEARKNEQFF. The CDR3 DNA sequence: TGTGCCAGCAGTGAAGCCAGGAAGAATGAGCAGTTCTTC.

The V call is TRBV4-3, the J call TRBJ2-3; 9 bases agree with TRBD2. The V segment lost 4 bases and the J segment 2 bases; nucleotides outside the gene matches: 10. The CDR3 runs to 17 residues. Germline V gene data show CDR1 as LGHNA and CDR2 as YSLEER. CDR3 in amino acids: CASSPMRGLADTDTQYF. CDR3 coding DNA: TGCGCCAGCAGCCCCATGAGGGGACTAGCTGACACAGATACGCAGTATTTT.